The T cell receptor (beta chain) under discussion was sequenced for a study of blood T cell repertoires in COVID-19. The assay was immunoSEQ multiplex PCR, and TCRdb's table has in-frame clones only and misses some. The repertoire holds just over 650,000 clones, with about 87% as singletons. This clone has a handful of counts. V was cut by 7 bases and J by 1 base, with 7 bases left in between. Germline lookup yields CDR1 MNHEY and CDR2 SVGAGI. This CDR3 region has 12 residues. The chain links TRBV6-5 to TRBJ1-2; tentative D call: TRBD1 (5 bases). The sequencing sample was made of peripheral blood. The receptor was isolated from a woman aged 18-29 years with acute or convalescent COVID-19. CDR3 protein: CASTDNNYGYTF. In DNA, the CDR3 is TGTGCCAGCACGGACAATAACTATGGCTACACCTTC.